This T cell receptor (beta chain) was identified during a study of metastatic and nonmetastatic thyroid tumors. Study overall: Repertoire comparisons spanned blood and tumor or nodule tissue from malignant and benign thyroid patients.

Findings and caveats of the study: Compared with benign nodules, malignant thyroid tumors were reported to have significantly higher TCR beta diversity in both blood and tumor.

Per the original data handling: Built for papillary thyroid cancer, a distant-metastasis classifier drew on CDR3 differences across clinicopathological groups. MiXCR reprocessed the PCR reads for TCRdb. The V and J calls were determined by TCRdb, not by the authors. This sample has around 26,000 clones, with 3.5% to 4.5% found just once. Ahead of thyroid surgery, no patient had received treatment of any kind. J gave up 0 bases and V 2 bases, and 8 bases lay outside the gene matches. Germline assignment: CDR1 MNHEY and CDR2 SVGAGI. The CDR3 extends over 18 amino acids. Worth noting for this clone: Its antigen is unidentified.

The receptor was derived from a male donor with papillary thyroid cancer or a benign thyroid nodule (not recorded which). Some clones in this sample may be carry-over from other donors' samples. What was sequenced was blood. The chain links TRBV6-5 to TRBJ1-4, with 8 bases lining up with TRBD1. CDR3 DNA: TGTGCCAGCAGTTACGGCAGGGGGCCGAACACAACTAATGAAAAACTGTTTTTT. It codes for CASSYGRGPNTTNEKLFF.